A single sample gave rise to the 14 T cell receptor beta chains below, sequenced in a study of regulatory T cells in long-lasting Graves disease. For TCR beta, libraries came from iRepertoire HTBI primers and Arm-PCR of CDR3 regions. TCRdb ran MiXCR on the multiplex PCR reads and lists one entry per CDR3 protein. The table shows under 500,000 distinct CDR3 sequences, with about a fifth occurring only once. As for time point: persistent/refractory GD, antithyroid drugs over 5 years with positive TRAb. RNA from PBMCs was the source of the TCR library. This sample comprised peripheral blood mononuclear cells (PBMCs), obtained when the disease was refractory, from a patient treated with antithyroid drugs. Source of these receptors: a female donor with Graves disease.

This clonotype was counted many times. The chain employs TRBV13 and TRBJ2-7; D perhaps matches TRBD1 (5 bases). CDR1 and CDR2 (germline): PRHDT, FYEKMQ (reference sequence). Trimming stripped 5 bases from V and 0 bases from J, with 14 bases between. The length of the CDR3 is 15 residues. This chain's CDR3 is CASSKGVLSSYEQYF. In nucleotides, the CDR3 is TGTGCCAGCAGCAAAGGGGTCCTGAGCTCCTACGAGCAGTACTTC. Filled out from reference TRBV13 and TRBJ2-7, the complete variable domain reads AAGVIQSPRHLIKEKRETATLKCYPIPRHDTVYWYQQGPGQDPQFLISFYEKMQSDKGSIPDRFSAQQFSDYHSELNMSSLELGDSALYFCASSKGVLSSYEQYFGPGTRLTVT.

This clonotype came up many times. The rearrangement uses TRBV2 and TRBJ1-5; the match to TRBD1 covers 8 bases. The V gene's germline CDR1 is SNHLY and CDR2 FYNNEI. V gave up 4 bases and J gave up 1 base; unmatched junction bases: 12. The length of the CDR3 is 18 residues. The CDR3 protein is CASSVSAQGGSSNQPQHF. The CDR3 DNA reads TGTGCCAGCAGTGTGTCGGCACAGGGGGGCTCCAGCAATCAGCCCCAGCATTTT.

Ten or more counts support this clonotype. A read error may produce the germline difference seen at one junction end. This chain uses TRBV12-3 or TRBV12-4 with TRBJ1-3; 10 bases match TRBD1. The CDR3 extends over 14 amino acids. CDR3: CASKTGTGAPREGF. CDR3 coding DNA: TGTGCCAGCAAGACCGGGACAGGGGCCCCCCGGGAAGGTTTT.

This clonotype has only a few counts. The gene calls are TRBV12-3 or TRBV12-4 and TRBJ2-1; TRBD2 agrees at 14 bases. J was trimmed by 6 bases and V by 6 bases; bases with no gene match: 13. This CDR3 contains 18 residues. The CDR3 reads CASSLGTSGSLVFNEQFF. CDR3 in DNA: TGTGCCAGCAGCCTTGGGACTAGCGGGAGTTTGGTATTCAATGAGCAGTTCTTC.

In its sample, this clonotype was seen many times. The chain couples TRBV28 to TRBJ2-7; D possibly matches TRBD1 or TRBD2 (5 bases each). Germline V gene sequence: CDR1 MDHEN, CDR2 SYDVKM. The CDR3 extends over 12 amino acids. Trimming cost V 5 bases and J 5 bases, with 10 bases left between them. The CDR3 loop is CASSRDGHEQYF. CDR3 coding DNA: TGTGCCAGCAGTCGGGACGGCCACGAGCAGTACTTC.

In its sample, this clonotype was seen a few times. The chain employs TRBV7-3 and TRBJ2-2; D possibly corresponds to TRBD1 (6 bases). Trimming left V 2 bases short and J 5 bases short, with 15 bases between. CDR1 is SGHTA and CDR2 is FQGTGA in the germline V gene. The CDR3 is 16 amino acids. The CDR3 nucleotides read TGTGCCAGCAGCTTATCCGGGACACCGATAACCGGGGAGCTGTTTTTT. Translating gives CASSLSGTPITGELFF.

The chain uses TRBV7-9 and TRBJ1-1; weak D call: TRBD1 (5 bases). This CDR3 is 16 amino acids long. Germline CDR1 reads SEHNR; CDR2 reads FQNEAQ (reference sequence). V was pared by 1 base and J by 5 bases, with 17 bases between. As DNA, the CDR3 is TGTGCCAGCAGCTTAGTTTTCGCCGGGGGGAGTACTGAAGCTTTCTTT. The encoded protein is CASSLVFAGGSTEAFF.

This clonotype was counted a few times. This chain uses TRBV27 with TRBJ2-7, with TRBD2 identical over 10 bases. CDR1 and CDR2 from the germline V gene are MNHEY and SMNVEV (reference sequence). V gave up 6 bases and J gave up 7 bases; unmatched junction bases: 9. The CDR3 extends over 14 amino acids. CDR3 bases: TGTGCCAGCAGCTGGGGGACAGCGGGGGGGGAGCAGTACTTC. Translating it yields CASSWGTAGGEQYF.

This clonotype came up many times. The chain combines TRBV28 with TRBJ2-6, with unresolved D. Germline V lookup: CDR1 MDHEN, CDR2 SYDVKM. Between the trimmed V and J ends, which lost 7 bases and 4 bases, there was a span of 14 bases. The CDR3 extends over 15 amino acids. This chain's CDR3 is CASTHYLLGANVLTF. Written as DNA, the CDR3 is TGTGCCAGCACCCATTATCTGCTAGGGGCCAACGTCCTGACTTTC.

Written as DNA, the CDR3 is TGTGCCAGCAGTTCCCCGGGACGTAAGAGCTCCTACGAGCAGTACTTC. Translation: CASSSPGRKSSYEQYF. The chain links TRBV27 to TRBJ2-7; D possibly matches TRBD1 or TRBD2 (5 bases each). Germline values: CDR1 MNHEY, CDR2 SMNVEV (reference sequence). V lost 4 bases and J lost 0, with 16 bases in between. This CDR3 is built from 16 residues.

In DNA, the CDR3 is TGTGCCAGCCGTTCCCCAGTTGGCACCGGGGAGCTGTTTTTT. Translating it yields CASRSPVGTGELFF. The chain couples TRBV27 to TRBJ2-2; no clear D. CDR1 is MNHEY, CDR2 SMNVEV, per germline (reference sequence). This CDR3 contains 14 residues. Trimming took 8 bases from V and 4 from J, leaving 14 bases between them.

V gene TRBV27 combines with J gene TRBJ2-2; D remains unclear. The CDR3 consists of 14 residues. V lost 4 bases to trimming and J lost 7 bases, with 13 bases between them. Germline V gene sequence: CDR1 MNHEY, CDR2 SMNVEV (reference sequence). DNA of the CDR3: TGTGCCAGCAGTTGGCTACCGTATAACGGGGAGCTGTTTTTT. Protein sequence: CASSWLPYNGELFF.

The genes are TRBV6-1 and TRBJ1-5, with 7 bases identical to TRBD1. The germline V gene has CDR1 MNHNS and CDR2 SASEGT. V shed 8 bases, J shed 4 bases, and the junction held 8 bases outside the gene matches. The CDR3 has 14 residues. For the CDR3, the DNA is TGTGCCAGCCTCCTCAAACAGGGGAATCAGCCCCAGCATTTT. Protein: CASLLKQGNQPQHF.

The CDR3 is CATSSSLTLGETQYF. The CDR3 region has the DNA TGTGCCACCAGCAGTTCACTCACTCTGGGAGAGACCCAGTACTTC. The rearrangement links TRBV15 to TRBJ2-5, with unresolved D. This CDR3 comprises 15 residues. Germline V gene sequence: CDR1 LNHNV, CDR2 YYDKDF (reference sequence). Deletions cut 3 bases from V and 4 bases from J, with 15 bases between.